The sequence of this TCR beta chain was determined in a study of blood T cell repertoires in COVID-19. Losses at the gene ends were 4 bases for V and 0 bases for J; bases not matched to a gene: 9. The CDR3 extends over 18 amino acids. Germline V gives CDR1 KGHSH, CDR2 LQKENI. Some clones are missing from TCRdb's copy, which holds only in-frame ones; the method was immunoSEQ multiplex PCR. The sample has under 450,000 clones; 70% to 90% are singletons. Study members were between about 18 and 100 years old and lived in 20 to 30 US regions. Allocation to cohorts depended on clinical history reported by the participants. Donors of Cohort 3 who recovered were those that had two negative PCRs, clearance, or symptom resolution.

The clonotype comes from a man aged 30 to 45 who had recovered from COVID-19. The V and J genes are TRBV18 and TRBJ2-1, with 10 positions matching TRBD2. Sequenced: PBMCs or T cells enriched from blood (not recorded which). CDR3 in DNA: TGTGCCAGCTCACTCCGACGGACTAGCGGAAGCTCCTACAATGAGCAGTTCTTC. Its protein product is CASSLRRTSGSSYNEQFF.